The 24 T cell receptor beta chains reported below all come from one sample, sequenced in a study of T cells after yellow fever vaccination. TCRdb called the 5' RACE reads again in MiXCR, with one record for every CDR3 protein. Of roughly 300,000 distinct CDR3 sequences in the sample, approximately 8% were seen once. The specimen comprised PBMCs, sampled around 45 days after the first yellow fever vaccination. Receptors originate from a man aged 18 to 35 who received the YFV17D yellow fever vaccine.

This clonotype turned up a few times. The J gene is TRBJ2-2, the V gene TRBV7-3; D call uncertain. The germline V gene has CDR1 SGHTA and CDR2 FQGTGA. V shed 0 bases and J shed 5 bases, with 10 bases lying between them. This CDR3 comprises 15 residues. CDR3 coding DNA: TGTGCCAGCAGCTTAACCTCGTCCGGAACCGGGGAGCTGTTTTTT. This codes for CASSLTSSGTGELFF.

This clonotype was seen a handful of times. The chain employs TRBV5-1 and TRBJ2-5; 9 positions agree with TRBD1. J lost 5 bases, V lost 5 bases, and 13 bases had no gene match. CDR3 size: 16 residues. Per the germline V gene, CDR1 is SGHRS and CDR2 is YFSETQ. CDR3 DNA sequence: TGCGCCAGCAGGGCAACAAATGGCGGGACAGGGGAGACCCAGTACTTC. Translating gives CASRATNGGTGETQYF. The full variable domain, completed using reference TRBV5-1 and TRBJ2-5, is KAGVTQTPRYLIKTRGQQVTLSCSPISGHRSVSWYQQTPGQGLQFLFEYFSETQRNKGNFPGRFSGRQFSNSRSEMNVSTLELGDSALYLCASRATNGGTGETQYFGPGTRLLVL.

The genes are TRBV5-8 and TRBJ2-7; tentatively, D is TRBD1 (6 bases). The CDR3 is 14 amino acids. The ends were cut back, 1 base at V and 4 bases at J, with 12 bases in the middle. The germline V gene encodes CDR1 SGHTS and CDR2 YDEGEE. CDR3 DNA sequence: TGTGCCAGCAGCTTGCTCGGCAGGGGTTACGAGCAGTACTTC. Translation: CASSLLGRGYEQYF.

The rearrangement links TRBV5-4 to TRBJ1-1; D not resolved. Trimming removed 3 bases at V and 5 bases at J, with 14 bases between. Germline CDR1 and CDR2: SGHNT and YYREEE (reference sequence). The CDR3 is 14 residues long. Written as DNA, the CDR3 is TGTGCCAGCAGCTGGTCGAGGGCATGGACTGAAGCTTTCTTT. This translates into CASSWSRAWTEAFF.

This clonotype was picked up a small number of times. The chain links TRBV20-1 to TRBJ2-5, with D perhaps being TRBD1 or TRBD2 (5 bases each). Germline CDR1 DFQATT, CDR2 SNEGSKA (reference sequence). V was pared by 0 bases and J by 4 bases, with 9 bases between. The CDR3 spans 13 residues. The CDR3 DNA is TGCAGTGCTAGAGATGGGGGTGGAGAGACCCAGTACTTC. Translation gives CSARDGGGETQYF.

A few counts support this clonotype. CDR3 DNA: TGTGCCAGCAGCTTGGGACAGGGGAGGTCACCCCTCCACTTT. Translating gives CASSLGQGRSPLHF. The chain is built from TRBV11-2 and TRBJ1-6, with 10 positions matching TRBD1. V was clipped by 3 bases and J by 10 bases; unmatched bases: 3. CDR1 and CDR2 (germline): SGHAT, FQNNGV. CDR3 length equals 14 residues.

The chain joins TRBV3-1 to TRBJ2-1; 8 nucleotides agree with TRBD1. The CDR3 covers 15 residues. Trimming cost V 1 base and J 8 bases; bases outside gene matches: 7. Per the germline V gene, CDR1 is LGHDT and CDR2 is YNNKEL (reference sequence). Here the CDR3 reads CASSQGQGRWDEQFF. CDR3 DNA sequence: TGTGCCAGCAGCCAAGGACAGGGGAGGTGGGATGAGCAGTTCTTC.

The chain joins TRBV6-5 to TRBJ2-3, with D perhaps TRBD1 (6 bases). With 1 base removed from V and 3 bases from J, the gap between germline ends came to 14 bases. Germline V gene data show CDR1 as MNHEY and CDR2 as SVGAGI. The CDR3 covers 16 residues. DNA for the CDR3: TGTGCCAGCAGTTACTTCCAGGGGAGTGGTACAGATACGCAGTATTTT. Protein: CASSYFQGSGTDTQYF.

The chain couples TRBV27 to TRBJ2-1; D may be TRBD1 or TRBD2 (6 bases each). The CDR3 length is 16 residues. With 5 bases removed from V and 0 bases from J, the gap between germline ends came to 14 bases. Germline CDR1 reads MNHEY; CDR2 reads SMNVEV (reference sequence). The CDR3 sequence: CASSPGRGHSYNEQFF. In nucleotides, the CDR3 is TGTGCCAGCAGTCCAGGGCGGGGACACTCCTACAATGAGCAGTTCTTC.

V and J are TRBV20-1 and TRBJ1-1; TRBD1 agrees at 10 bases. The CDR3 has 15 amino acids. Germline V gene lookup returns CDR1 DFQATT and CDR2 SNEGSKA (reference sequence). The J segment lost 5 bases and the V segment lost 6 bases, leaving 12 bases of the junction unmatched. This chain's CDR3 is CSAAGTGAGRTEAFF. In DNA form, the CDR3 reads TGCAGTGCCGCGGGGACAGGGGCAGGACGGACTGAAGCTTTCTTT.

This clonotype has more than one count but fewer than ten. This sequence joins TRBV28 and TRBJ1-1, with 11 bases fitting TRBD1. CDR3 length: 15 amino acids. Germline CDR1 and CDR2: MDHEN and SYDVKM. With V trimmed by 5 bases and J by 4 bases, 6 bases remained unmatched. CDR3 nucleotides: TGTGCCAGCAGTGCCTACGGGACAGGGGGCACTGAAGCTTTCTTT. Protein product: CASSAYGTGGTEAFF.

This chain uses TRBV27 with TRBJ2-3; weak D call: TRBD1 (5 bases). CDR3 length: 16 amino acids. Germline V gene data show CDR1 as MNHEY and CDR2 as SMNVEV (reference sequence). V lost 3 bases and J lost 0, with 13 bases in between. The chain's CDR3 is CASSLKGHSSTDTQYF. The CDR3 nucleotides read TGTGCCAGCAGTTTGAAGGGGCACTCTAGCACAGATACGCAGTATTTT.

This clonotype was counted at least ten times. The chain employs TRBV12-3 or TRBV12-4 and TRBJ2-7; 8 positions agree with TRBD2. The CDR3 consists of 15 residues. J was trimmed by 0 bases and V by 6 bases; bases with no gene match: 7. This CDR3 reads CASSQLAALSYEQYF. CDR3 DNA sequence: TGTGCCAGCAGCCAACTAGCGGCCCTCTCCTACGAGCAGTACTTC.

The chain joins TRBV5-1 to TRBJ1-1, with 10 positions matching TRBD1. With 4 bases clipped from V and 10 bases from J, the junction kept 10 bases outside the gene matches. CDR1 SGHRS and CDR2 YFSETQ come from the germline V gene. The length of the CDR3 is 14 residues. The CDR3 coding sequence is TGCGCCAGCAGCGGAGGACAGGGGGTGAGAGGAGCTTTCTTT. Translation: CASSGGQGVRGAFF. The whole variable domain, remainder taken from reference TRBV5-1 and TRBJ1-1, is KAGVTQTPRYLIKTRGQQVTLSCSPISGHRSVSWYQQTPGQGLQFLFEYFSETQRNKGNFPGRFSGRQFSNSRSEMNVSTLELGDSALYLCASSGGQGVRGAFFGQGTRLTVV.

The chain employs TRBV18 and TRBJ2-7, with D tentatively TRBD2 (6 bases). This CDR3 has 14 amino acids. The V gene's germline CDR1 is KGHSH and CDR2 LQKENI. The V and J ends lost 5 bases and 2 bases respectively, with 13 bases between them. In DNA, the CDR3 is TGTGCCAGCTCAGCGGGACCTCGAACCTACGAGCAGTACTTC. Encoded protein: CASSAGPRTYEQYF.

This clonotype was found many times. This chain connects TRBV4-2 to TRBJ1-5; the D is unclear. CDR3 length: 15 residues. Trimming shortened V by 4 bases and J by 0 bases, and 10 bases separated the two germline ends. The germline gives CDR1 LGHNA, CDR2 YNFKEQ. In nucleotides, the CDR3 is TGTGCCAGCAGCCCGTACGACCATAGCAATCAGCCCCAGCATTTT. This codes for CASSPYDHSNQPQHF.

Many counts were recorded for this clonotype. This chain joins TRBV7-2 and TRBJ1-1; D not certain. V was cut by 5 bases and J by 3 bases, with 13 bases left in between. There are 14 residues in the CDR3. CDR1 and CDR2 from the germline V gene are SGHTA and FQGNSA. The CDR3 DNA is TGTGCCAGCAGCACGCATGGGGAACACACTGAAGCTTTCTTT. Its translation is CASSTHGEHTEAFF.

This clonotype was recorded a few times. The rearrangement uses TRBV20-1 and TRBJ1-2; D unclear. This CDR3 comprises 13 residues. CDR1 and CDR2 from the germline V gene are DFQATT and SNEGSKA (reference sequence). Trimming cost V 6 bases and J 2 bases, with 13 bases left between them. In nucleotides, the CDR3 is TGCAGTGCAGAGGACCAGGTGAACTATGGCTACACCTTC. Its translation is CSAEDQVNYGYTF.

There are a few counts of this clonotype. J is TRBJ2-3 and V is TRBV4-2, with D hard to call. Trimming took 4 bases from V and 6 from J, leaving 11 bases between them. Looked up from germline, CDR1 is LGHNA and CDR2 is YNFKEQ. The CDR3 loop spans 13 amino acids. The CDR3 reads CASSPDRADTQYF. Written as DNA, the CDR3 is TGTGCCAGCAGCCCAGACCGGGCTGATACGCAGTATTTT.

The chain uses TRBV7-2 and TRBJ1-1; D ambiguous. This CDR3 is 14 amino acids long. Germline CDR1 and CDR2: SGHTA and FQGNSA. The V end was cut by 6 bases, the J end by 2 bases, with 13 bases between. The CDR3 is CASSRTTVNTEAFF. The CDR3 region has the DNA TGTGCCAGCAGTCGTACTACAGTAAACACTGAAGCTTTCTTT.

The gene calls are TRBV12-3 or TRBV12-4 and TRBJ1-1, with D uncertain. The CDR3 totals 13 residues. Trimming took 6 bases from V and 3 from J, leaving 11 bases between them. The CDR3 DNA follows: TGTGCCAGCAGCCGACGGGGATACACTGAAGCTTTCTTT. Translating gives CASSRRGYTEAFF.

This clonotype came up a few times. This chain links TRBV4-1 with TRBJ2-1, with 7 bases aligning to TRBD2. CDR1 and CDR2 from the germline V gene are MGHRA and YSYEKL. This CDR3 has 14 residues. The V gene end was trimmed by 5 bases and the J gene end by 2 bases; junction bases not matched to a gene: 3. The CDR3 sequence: CASSAGDPYNEQFF. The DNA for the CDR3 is TGCGCCAGCAGCGCGGGGGATCCCTACAATGAGCAGTTCTTC.

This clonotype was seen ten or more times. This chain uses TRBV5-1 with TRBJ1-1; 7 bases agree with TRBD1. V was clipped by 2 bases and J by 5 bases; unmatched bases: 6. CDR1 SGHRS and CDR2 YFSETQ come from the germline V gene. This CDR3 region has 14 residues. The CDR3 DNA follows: TGCGCCAGCAGCTTAGGGGGCTTGGAGACTGAAGCTTTCTTT. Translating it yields CASSLGGLETEAFF.

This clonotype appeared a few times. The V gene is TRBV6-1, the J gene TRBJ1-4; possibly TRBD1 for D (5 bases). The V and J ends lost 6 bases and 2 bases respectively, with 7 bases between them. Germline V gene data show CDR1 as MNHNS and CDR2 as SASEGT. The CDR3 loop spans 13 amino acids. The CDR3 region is CASRGVTNEKLFF. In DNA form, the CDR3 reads TGTGCCAGCAGGGGGGTCACTAATGAAAAACTGTTTTTT.